The following is a T cell receptor (beta chain) sequence with its context. Clones were read by immunoSEQ multiplex PCR, and TCRdb kept only the in-frame ones, dropping some. The sample includes roughly 150,000 clones, 85% of them seen just once. Trimming took 0 bases from V and 8 from J, leaving 11 bases between them. The CDR3 length is 15 residues. CDR1 and CDR2 (germline): LGHNA, YSLEER. This record comes from a study of cytomegalovirus exposure and HLA in healthy donors. Material: PBMCs. The receptor was derived from a man aged 25 to 40 in good health and CMV-seropositive. The V call is TRBV4-3, the J call TRBJ1-6; D remains unclear. For the CDR3, the DNA is TGCGCCAGCAGCCAAGATAGGGCGGGCGATTCACCCCTCCACTTT. Protein product: CASSQDRAGDSPLHF.